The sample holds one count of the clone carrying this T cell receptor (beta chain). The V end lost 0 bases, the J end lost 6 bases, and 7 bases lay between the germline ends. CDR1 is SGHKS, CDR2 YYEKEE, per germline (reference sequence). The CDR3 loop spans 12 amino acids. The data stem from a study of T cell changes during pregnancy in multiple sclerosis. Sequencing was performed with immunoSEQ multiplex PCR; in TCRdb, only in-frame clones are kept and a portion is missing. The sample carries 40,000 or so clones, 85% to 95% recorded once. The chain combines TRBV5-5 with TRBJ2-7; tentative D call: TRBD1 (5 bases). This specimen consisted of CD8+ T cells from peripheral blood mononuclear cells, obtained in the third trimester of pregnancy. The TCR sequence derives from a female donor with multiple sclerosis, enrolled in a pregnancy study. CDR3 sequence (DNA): TGTGCCAGCAGCTTGGTAGGGGCCGAGCAGTACTTC. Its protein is CASSLVGAEQYF.